What follows are 23 T cell receptor beta chains derived from one specimen sequenced in a study of blood T cell repertoires in COVID-19. Data came from immunoSEQ multiplex PCR; TCRdb stores just in-frame clones and leaves some out. Here the sample spans fewer than 400,000 clones, 65% to 85% being singletons. Source material: peripheral blood. The receptors here all came from a man aged 25 to 40 with active or convalescent COVID-19.

The J gene is TRBJ2-1, the V gene TRBV6-2 or TRBV6-3; TRBD2 aligns across 12 bases. J lost 2 bases, V lost 0 bases, and 5 bases had no gene match. The CDR3 consists of 18 residues. Per the germline V gene, CDR1 is MNHEY and CDR2 is SVGEGT. CDR3 amino acids: CASSYSRLAGDPYNEQFF. The CDR3 DNA follows: TGTGCCAGCAGTTACTCTCGACTAGCGGGGGACCCCTACAATGAGCAGTTCTTC.

The chain joins TRBV7-2 to TRBJ1-2; maybe TRBD1 (6 bases). The CDR3 sequence is 14 residues long. Germline loops: CDR1 SGHTA, CDR2 FQGNSA. V lost 1 base to trimming and J lost 8 bases, with 14 bases between them. The CDR3 region has the DNA TGTGCCAGCAGCTTAGATGGCAGGGGCGGCGGCTACACCTTC. Encoded protein: CASSLDGRGGGYTF.

This rearrangement joins TRBV28 to TRBJ1-2; 7 bases align to TRBD1. Looked up from germline, CDR1 is MDHEN and CDR2 is SYDVKM. This CDR3 is 14 amino acids long. Losses at the gene ends were 1 base for V and 8 bases for J; bases not matched to a gene: 7. The CDR3 DNA sequence: TGTGCCAGCAGTTTATTACAGGGGATTGAGGGCTACACCTTC. Amino acids: CASSLLQGIEGYTF.

The CDR3 DNA is TGCAGCGTTGTTTACTACGAGCAGTACTTC. It yields the protein CSVVYYEQYF. V and J are TRBV29-1 and TRBJ2-7; the D is unclear. The V and J ends lost 4 bases and 3 bases respectively, with 4 bases between them. The CDR3 is made up of 10 amino acids. Germline CDR1 and CDR2: SQVTM and ANQGSEA.

The CDR3 bases are TGCGCCAGCAGGGAACCGGGACAGGGGAACACCGGGGAGCTGTTTTTT. Amino acid sequence: CASREPGQGNTGELFF. The chain has TRBV5-1 and TRBJ2-2; TRBD1 matches 9 bases. Germline-derived CDR1 and CDR2 are SGHRS and YFSETQ. V lost 5 bases, J lost 1 base, and 6 bases stayed unmatched. The CDR3 is 16 residues long.

This chain joins TRBV5-4 and TRBJ2-7; D might be TRBD1 (6 bases). The germline V and J ends were trimmed by 2 bases and 6 bases, with 9 bases remaining between them. In germline, CDR1 is SGHNT, CDR2 YYREEE (reference sequence). This CDR3 is 12 amino acids long. CDR3 in amino acids: CASSLTGTEQYF. CDR3 nucleotide sequence: TGTGCCAGCAGCTTAACAGGGACCGAGCAGTACTTC.

The gene calls are TRBV7-9 and TRBJ2-5; D remains unclear. The CDR3 is 16 residues long. Looked up from germline, CDR1 is SEHNR and CDR2 is FQNEAQ (reference sequence). Between the trimmed V and J ends, which lost 1 base and 1 base, there was a span of 13 bases. CDR3 in amino acids: CASSLEEVGLQETQYF. CDR3 nucleotide sequence: TGTGCCAGCAGCTTAGAAGAGGTGGGTCTCCAAGAGACCCAGTACTTC.

This sequence joins TRBV11-2 and TRBJ2-5; 9 bases agree with TRBD1. CDR1 and CDR2 (germline): SGHAT, FQNNGV. With V trimmed by 5 bases and J by 5 bases, 9 bases remained unmatched. The CDR3 is 15 residues long. The CDR3, as DNA: TGTGCCAGCAGCGGTAGGACAGGGGCCCAGGAGACCCAGTACTTC. Translated: CASSGRTGAQETQYF. The entire variable domain, with the rest obtained from reference TRBV11-2 and TRBJ2-5, is as follows: EAGVAQSPRYKIIEKRQSVAFWCNPISGHATLYWYQQILGQGPKLLIQFQNNGVVDDSQLPKDRFSAERLKGVDSTLKIQPAKLEDSAVYLCASSGRTGAQETQYFGPGTRLLVL.

The rearrangement uses TRBV21-1 and TRBJ2-2; TRBD1, the table's D call, was not compared with the DNA. TRBV21-1 is a listed pseudogene. The CDR3 runs 15 residues. Written as DNA, the CDR3 is TGTGCCAGCAGGTTAAGGGACAAGAACACCGGGGAGCTGTTTTTT. Translating it yields CASRLRDKNTGELFF.

This chain joins TRBV11-3 and TRBJ2-1; TRBD1 aligns across 9 bases. Germline CDR1 SGHNT, CDR2 YENEEA. This CDR3 is 13 amino acids long. With V trimmed by 5 bases and J by 8 bases, 4 bases remained unmatched. The CDR3 DNA is TGTGCCAGCAGCACGGGACAGGGCGATGAGCAGTTCTTC. This translates into CASSTGQGDEQFF.

V gene TRBV7-9 combines with J gene TRBJ1-1; weak D call: TRBD1 (5 bases). The germline V gene encodes CDR1 SEHNR and CDR2 FQNEAQ (reference sequence). The CDR3 spans 13 residues. V was shortened by 5 bases and J by 4 bases, with 11 bases between the two germline ends. CDR3 sequence (DNA): TGTGCCAGCAGCACACGGGGGATCACTGAAGCTTTCTTT. Its translation: CASSTRGITEAFF.

This chain connects TRBV7-2 to TRBJ2-1; 9 bases line up with TRBD1. Germline CDR1 reads SGHTA; CDR2 reads FQGNSA. This CDR3 comprises 13 residues. The CDR3 sequence is CPGNRDRDNEQFF. CDR3 coding DNA: TGTCCCGGAAACCGGGACAGGGACAATGAGCAGTTCTTC.

This chain uses TRBV14 with TRBJ2-5; 7 nucleotides match TRBD2. J lost 2 bases, V lost 0 bases, and 3 bases had no gene match. The CDR3 has 15 residues. Germline CDR1 and CDR2: SGHDN and FVKESK. The CDR3 is CASSQESGVQETQYF. The CDR3 DNA sequence: TGTGCCAGCAGCCAAGAAAGCGGGGTTCAAGAGACCCAGTACTTC.

This chain links TRBV6-1 with TRBJ2-1, with 10 bases lining up with TRBD2. Unmatched junction bases numbered 20, after V lost 3 bases and J lost 9 bases. This CDR3 is built from 19 residues. Germline assignment: CDR1 MNHNS and CDR2 SASEGT. The CDR3 DNA reads TGTGCCAGCAGTGAGGGTCTGGCTAGCGGGGGAGCGGGGAAGGGTGAGCAGTTCTTC. This gives the protein CASSEGLASGGAGKGEQFF.

The rearrangement uses TRBV7-2 and TRBJ1-5; perhaps TRBD1 as D (6 bases). The CDR3 has 13 amino acids. CDR1 and CDR2 (germline): SGHTA, FQGNSA. V gave up 4 bases and J gave up 7 bases, with 11 bases separating them. The CDR3 loop is CASSYRVGQPQHF. CDR3 in DNA: TGTGCCAGCAGCTACAGGGTAGGACAGCCCCAGCATTTT.

The rearrangement links TRBV5-1 to TRBJ2-7, with 12 bases matching TRBD2. Germline CDR1 SGHRS, CDR2 YFSETQ. V gave up 7 bases and J gave up 6 bases; unmatched junction bases: 2. This CDR3 has 12 amino acids. CDR3 loop: CASAGLAGEQYF. The CDR3 bases are TGCGCCAGCGCGGGACTAGCGGGCGAGCAGTACTTC. Combining the CDR3 with reference TRBV5-1 and TRBJ2-7 gives the whole variable domain KAGVTQTPRYLIKTRGQQVTLSCSPISGHRSVSWYQQTPGQGLQFLFEYFSETQRNKGNFPGRFSGRQFSNSRSEMNVSTLELGDSALYLCASAGLAGEQYFGPGTRLTVT.

This rearrangement joins TRBV18 to TRBJ1-3, with D unresolved. Germline CDR1 and CDR2: KGHSH and LQKENI. V lost 0 bases to trimming and J lost 8 bases, with 14 bases between them. This CDR3 is 15 amino acids long. Here the CDR3 reads CASSPPGSSRDTIYF. The CDR3 region has the DNA TGTGCCAGCTCACCACCGGGCTCCTCGCGGGACACCATATATTTT.

The rearrangement links TRBV11-2 to TRBJ1-2; TRBD1 agrees at 7 bases. V gave up 4 bases and J gave up 7 bases; unmatched junction bases: 3. This CDR3 spans 12 amino acids. Germline-derived CDR1 and CDR2 are SGHAT and FQNNGV. The CDR3 spells CASSWNRGGYTF. The CDR3 DNA sequence: TGTGCCAGCAGCTGGAACAGGGGTGGCTACACCTTC.

The chain is built from TRBV5-6 and TRBJ1-1, with D uncertain. From germline, CDR1 is SGHDT and CDR2 YYEEEE. The V gene lost 3 bases and the J gene lost 0 bases, with 6 bases spanning the gap. The CDR3 length is 13 residues. The CDR3 region is CASSSQMNTEAFF. DNA for the CDR3: TGTGCCAGCAGCTCTCAGATGAACACTGAAGCTTTCTTT.

This clone came up a few times. V usage is TRBV18 and J usage is TRBJ1-5; no clear D gene. V shed 2 bases and J shed 15 bases, with 17 bases lying between them. The germline V gene encodes CDR1 KGHSH and CDR2 LQKENI. This CDR3 has 13 residues. The CDR3 protein is CASSPRVEGAMHF. The CDR3 DNA reads TGTGCCAGCTCACCAAGGGTCGAGGGCGCAATGCATTTT.

V usage is TRBV5-4 and J usage is TRBJ2-1; TRBD2 aligns across 9 bases. Germline CDR1 and CDR2: SGHNT and YYREEE (reference sequence). V trimming: 0 bases; J trimming: 1 base; junction bases outside the gene matches: 2. This CDR3 spans 16 amino acids. CDR3 DNA sequence: TGTGCCAGCAGCTTGGGTAGCGGGGGTTCCTACAATGAGCAGTTCTTC. Its protein product is CASSLGSGGSYNEQFF. Complete variable domain (other parts from reference TRBV5-4 and TRBJ2-1): ETGVTQSPTHLIKTRGQQVTLRCSSQSGHNTVSWYQQALGQGPQFIFQYYREEENGRGNFPPRFSGLQFPNYSSELNVNALELDDSALYLCASSLGSGGSYNEQFFGPGTRLTVL.

The CDR3 DNA reads as TGTGCCAGCAGCGGGGGCAGGGTTAATGGCTACACCTTC. As protein: CASSGGRVNGYTF. The chain links TRBV11-2 to TRBJ1-2, with D possibly matching TRBD1 (6 bases). V dropped 5 bases and J dropped 6 bases, with 13 bases sitting between them. Germline V gene sequence: CDR1 SGHAT, CDR2 FQNNGV. The CDR3 sequence is 13 residues long.

Worth noting for this clone: Different DNA sequences within this sample yield the same CDR3. The V call is TRBV3-1 (or the pseudogene TRBV3-2), the J call TRBJ1-6; 11 bases are a match to TRBD1. Germline V gene sequence: CDR1 LGHDT, CDR2 YNNKEL (reference sequence). V trimming: 3 bases; J trimming: 8 bases; junction bases outside the gene matches: 3. The CDR3 has 15 residues. In nucleotides, the CDR3 is TGTGCCAGCAGCCAGGTGGGACAGGGGGATTCACCCCTCCACTTT. Amino acids: CASSQVGQGDSPLHF.